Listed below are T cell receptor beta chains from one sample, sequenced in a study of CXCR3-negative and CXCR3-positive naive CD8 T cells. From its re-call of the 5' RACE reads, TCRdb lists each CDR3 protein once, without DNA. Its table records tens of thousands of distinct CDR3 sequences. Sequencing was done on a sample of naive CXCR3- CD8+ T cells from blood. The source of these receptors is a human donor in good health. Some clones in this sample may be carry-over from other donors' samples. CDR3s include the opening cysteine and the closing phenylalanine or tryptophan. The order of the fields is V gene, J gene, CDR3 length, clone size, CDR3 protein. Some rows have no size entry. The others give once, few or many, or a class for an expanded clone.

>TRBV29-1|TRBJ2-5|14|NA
CSVEISGGFGTQYF
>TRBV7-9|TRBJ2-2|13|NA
CASSFMGAGELFF
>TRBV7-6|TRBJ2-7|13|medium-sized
CASSLTDSYEQYF
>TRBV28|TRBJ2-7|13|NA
CASSLRVGYEQYF
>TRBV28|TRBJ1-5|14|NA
CASSLNGFNQPQHF
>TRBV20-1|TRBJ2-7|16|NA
CSARRPGTGDSYEQYF
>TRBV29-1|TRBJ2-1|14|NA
CSAVGGTLYNEQFF
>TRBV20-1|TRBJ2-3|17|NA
CSASPGGAGDSTDTQYF
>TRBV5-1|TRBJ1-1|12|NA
CASSGGASDAFF
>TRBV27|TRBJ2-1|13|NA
CASSIHPDNEQFF
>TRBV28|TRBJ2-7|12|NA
CASRTGLYEQYF
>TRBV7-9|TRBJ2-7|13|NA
CASSPPDAYEQYF
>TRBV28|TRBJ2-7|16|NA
CASSSTDRGLSYEQYF
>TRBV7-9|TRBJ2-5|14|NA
CASSYGPINETQYF
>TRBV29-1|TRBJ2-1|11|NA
CSVVGGKKQFF
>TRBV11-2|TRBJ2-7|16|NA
CASSLALWGPSSEQYF
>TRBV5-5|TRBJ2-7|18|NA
CASSLARPGQGARDEQYF
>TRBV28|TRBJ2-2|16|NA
CASRDPGQGVGGELFF
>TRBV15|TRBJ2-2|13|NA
CATSSGGPGELFF
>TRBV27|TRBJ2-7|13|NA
CASSTGQGREQYF
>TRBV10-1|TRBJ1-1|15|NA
CASSEGREGNTEAFF
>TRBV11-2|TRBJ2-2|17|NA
CASSSTLGGENTGELFF
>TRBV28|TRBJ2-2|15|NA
CASSFRGRGAGELFF
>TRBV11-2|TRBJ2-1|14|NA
CASTRGPGVNEQFF
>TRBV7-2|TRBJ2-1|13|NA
CASSPTGYNEQFF
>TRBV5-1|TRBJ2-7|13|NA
CASRGLGNYEQYF